Listed below are T cell receptor beta chains from one sample, sequenced in a study of blood T cell repertoires in COVID-19. The method was immunoSEQ multiplex PCR; TCRdb's version includes in-frame clones alone and lacks a portion of them. The data show about 120,000 clones, 90% seen once. The sequenced material came from peripheral blood. These receptors were collected from a woman aged 60-70 years with COVID-19, enrolled during active disease. CDR3s include the opening cysteine and the closing phenylalanine or tryptophan. The order of the fields is clone size, D gene, J gene, V gene, CDR3 protein, CDR3 DNA. The D gene is left open where the match is weak. Clone size appears in some rows only: once, few, many, or a class for an expanded clone.

-	TRBD1	TRBJ2-5	TRBV5-4	CASSLKGRGQDETQYF	TGTGCCAGCAGCTTGAAGGGCAGGGGGCAGGACGAGACCCAGTACTTC
-	-	TRBJ1-2	TRBV20-1	CAIWGDGYTF	TGCGCCATTTGGGGGGATGGCTACACCTTC
-	-	TRBJ1-6	TRBV19	CASSTQGRDNSPLHF	TGTGCCAGTAGTACCCAGGGGCGAGACAATTCACCCCTCCACTTT
-	-	TRBJ2-3	TRBV4-1	CASSHRPGGGTDTQYF	TGCGCCAGCAGCCATAGGCCCGGGGGTGGCACAGATACGCAGTATTTT
-	-	TRBJ1-6	TRBV27	CASSPSYAGPNSPLHF	TGTGCCAGCAGTCCCTCGTATGCTGGGCCAAATTCACCCCTCCACTTT
-	-	TRBJ1-2	TRBV18	CASSPMSGFYGYTF	TGTGCCAGCTCACCGATGTCGGGGTTCTATGGCTACACCTTC
once	-	TRBJ1-1	TRBV14	CASSQVGEAFF	TGTGCCAGCAGCCAAGTCGGTGAAGCTTTCTTT
-	-	TRBJ2-7	TRBV2	CASSVEGYEQYF	TGTGCCAGCAGTGTGGAGGGATACGAGCAGTACTTC
-	TRBD1	TRBJ1-6	TRBV11-2	CASRGQSSYNSPLHF	TGTGCCAGCAGGGGACAGAGCTCCTATAATTCACCCCTCCACTTT
-	-	TRBJ1-4	TRBV9	CASSVASTGRNEKLFF	TGTGCCAGCAGCGTAGCTAGCACAGGGAGAAATGAAAAACTGTTTTTT
-	-	TRBJ1-2	TRBV4-1	CASSQDFTGTLNYGYTF	TGCGCCAGCAGCCAAGATTTTACGGGGACTCTTAACTATGGCTACACCTTC
-	-	TRBJ1-2	TRBV9	CASSVDSDQNYGYTF	TGTGCCAGCAGCGTAGACAGTGATCAGAACTATGGCTACACCTTC
-	-	TRBJ1-2	TRBV5-6	CASSLYQISNYGYTF	TGTGCCAGCAGCTTGTACCAGATATCTAACTATGGCTACACCTTC
-	TRBD2	TRBJ2-1	TRBV5-1	CASSSPSGLGTSGTNEQFF	TGCGCCAGCAGCTCCCCCTCGGGGCTCGGGACTAGCGGAACCAATGAGCAGTTCTTC
-	TRBD1	TRBJ1-5	TRBV18	CASSPQGATVQPQHF	TGTGCCAGCTCACCACAGGGGGCTACTGTTCAGCCCCAGCATTTT
-	TRBD1	TRBJ1-3	TRBV18	CASSPPRQGPLGGNTIYF	TGTGCCAGCTCACCACCTCGACAGGGTCCCCTGGGTGGAAACACCATATATTTT
-	TRBD2	TRBJ2-6	TRBV3-1/TRBV3-2	CASSQLFQGTRGANVLTF	TGTGCCAGCAGCCAACTTTTCCAGGGGACTAGAGGGGCCAACGTCCTGACTTTC
-	TRBD2	TRBJ2-1	TRBV7-2	CASSLALGLAGYNEQFF	TGTGCCAGCAGCTTAGCTCTCGGGTTAGCGGGGTACAATGAGCAGTTCTTC
few	-	TRBJ2-5	TRBV9	CASTPLGASGGETQYF	TGTGCCAGCACCCCCCTGGGGGCTAGCGGTGGAGAGACCCAGTACTTC
-	TRBD1	TRBJ1-5	TRBV19	CASSQTGHTYSNQPQHF	TGTGCCAGTAGTCAGACAGGGCATACTTATAGCAATCAGCCCCAGCATTTT
-	-	TRBJ2-2	TRBV7-9	CASSQSLAGALEGTGELFF	TGTGCCAGCAGCCAGTCCTTGGCGGGGGCCCTAGAAGGCACCGGGGAGCTGTTTTTT
once	TRBD1	TRBJ2-2	TRBV3-1/TRBV3-2	CASSRQGARTGELFF	TGTGCCAGCAGCCGACAGGGGGCGCGGACCGGGGAGCTGTTTTTT
-	TRBD2	TRBJ2-7	TRBV20-1	CSASTPTSGVYEQYF	TGCAGTGCTAGTACGCCGACTAGCGGGGTCTACGAGCAGTACTTC
few	-	TRBJ1-1	TRBV19	CASSSNTGTEAFF	TGTGCCAGTAGTTCGAATACGGGCACTGAAGCTTTCTTT
-	-	TRBJ2-3	TRBV10-3	CAIRSGHLTDTQYF	TGTGCCATCAGATCGGGACACCTCACAGATACGCAGTATTTT
-	TRBD1	TRBJ1-2	TRBV5-1	CASSFGTANYGYTF	TGCGCCAGCAGCTTCGGGACAGCTAACTATGGCTACACCTTC
-	-	TRBJ1-1	TRBV6-5	CASRPHPGTEAFF	TGTGCCAGCAGGCCCCACCCCGGCACTGAAGCTTTCTTT
-	-	TRBJ1-1	TRBV7-9	CASSLGEGNTEAFF	TGTGCCAGCAGCTTAGGAGAGGGGAACACTGAAGCTTTCTTT
-	-	TRBJ1-5	TRBV2	CASSATGGWQPQHF	TGTGCCAGCAGTGCTACCGGAGGATGGCAGCCCCAGCATTTT
few	-	TRBJ2-7	TRBV2	CASSEQNYEQYF	TGTGCCAGCAGTGAACAAAATTACGAGCAGTACTTC
-	TRBD1	TRBJ1-6	TRBV7-8	CASSLDRVNSPLHF	TGTGCCAGCAGTCTGGACAGGGTTAATTCACCCCTCCACTTT
-	-	TRBJ2-5	TRBV6-6	CASSYRVGGQETQYF	TGTGCCAGCAGTTACCGGGTTGGGGGGCAAGAGACCCAGTACTTC
-	TRBD2	TRBJ2-5	TRBV6-2/TRBV6-3	CASSPLGIAGRQETQYF	TGTGCCAGCAGCCCGTTGGGGATAGCGGGGCGCCAAGAGACCCAGTACTTC
-	-	TRBJ1-2	TRBV6-2/TRBV6-3	CASSYSNSDFYGYTF	TGTGCCAGCAGTTACTCGAATAGCGACTTTTATGGCTACACCTTC
once	-	TRBJ1-5	TRBV5-8	CASRHPRGGQPQHF	TGTGCCAGCAGACACCCCAGAGGAGGTCAGCCCCAGCATTTT
-	-	TRBJ1-2	TRBV6-6	CASSEKSRGLRGYTF	TGTGCCAGCAGCGAAAAGAGCAGAGGGCTTCGGGGCTACACCTTC
once	-	TRBJ2-1	TRBV6-5	CASSYMWASHEQFF	TGTGCCAGCAGTTATATGTGGGCTAGCCATGAGCAGTTCTTC
-	TRBD2	TRBJ2-1	TRBV5-8	CASSLGSGTYNEQFF	TGTGCCAGCAGCTTGGGGAGCGGGACGTACAATGAGCAGTTCTTC
few	-	TRBJ1-2	TRBV5-8	CASSPEPRVGYTF	TGTGCCAGCAGCCCCGAACCTCGGGTCGGCTACACCTTC
once	-	TRBJ2-7	TRBV19	CASSPTAFYEQYF	TGTGCCAGTAGTCCGACAGCTTTCTACGAGCAGTACTTC
once	-	TRBJ2-3	TRBV19	CASSVMAPPTDTQYF	TGTGCCAGTAGTGTTATGGCACCGCCCACAGATACGCAGTATTTT
-	-	TRBJ1-1	TRBV20-1	CSANKNTEAFF	TGCAGTGCTAACAAGAACACTGAAGCTTTCTTT
-	-	TRBJ2-2	TRBV7-8	CASSLDAETGANTGELFF	TGTGCCAGCAGCTTAGACGCAGAGACAGGCGCGAACACCGGGGAGCTGTTTTTT
-	TRBD1	TRBJ1-5	TRBV6-2/TRBV6-3	CASSNSRTGGYIVGNQPQHF	TGTGCCAGCAGTAACTCACGGACAGGGGGCTATATCGTCGGCAATCAGCCCCAGCATTTT
-	TRBD1	TRBJ1-1	TRBV27	CASSVHRGQAFF	TGTGCCAGCAGTGTCCACAGGGGGCAAGCTTTCTTT
-	TRBD1	TRBJ1-2	TRBV5-1	CASSRGGQGFRGYTF	TGCGCCAGCAGCAGAGGGGGACAGGGGTTTCGCGGCTACACCTTC
once	TRBD1	TRBJ2-2	TRBV5-1	CASSVVTGGDTGELFF	TGCGCCAGCAGCGTTGTGACAGGGGGAGACACCGGGGAGCTGTTTTTT
few	TRBD2	TRBJ2-7	TRBV19	CASSIGGLATYEQYF	TGTGCCAGTAGTATAGGGGGACTAGCGACCTACGAGCAGTACTTC
once	-	TRBJ2-5	TRBV11-1	CASSLGTQETQYF	TGTGCCAGCAGCCTCGGGACTCAAGAGACCCAGTACTTC
-	TRBD2	TRBJ2-1	TRBV7-8	CASSLAQRGTIQLLNEQFF	TGTGCCAGCAGCTTAGCGCAGCGGGGGACTATTCAACTCCTCAATGAGCAGTTCTTC
-	TRBD2	TRBJ2-3	TRBV23-1	CASSQSSGTSSTDTQYF	TGCGCCAGCAGTCAATCGAGTGGGACTAGCTCAACAGATACGCAGTATTTT
-	-	TRBJ1-2	TRBV7-8	CASSLLRRRLGGDGYTF	TGTGCCAGCAGCCTCCTTCGTAGACGGCTCGGTGGAGATGGCTACACCTTC
-	-	TRBJ1-3	TRBV21-1	CASSKEESLSGNTIYF	TGTGCCAGCAGCAAAGAGGAGTCCCTCTCTGGAAACACCATATATTTT
-	TRBD2	TRBJ2-3	TRBV3-1/TRBV3-2	CASSQVGLAGPDTQYF	TGTGCCAGCAGCCAAGTTGGACTAGCGGGCCCAGATACGCAGTATTTT
-	-	TRBJ2-1	TRBV7-2	CASSFINRYNEQFF	TGTGCCAGCAGCTTCATCAACAGGTACAATGAGCAGTTCTTC
-	TRBD1	TRBJ1-2	TRBV7-2	CASSPDRGNYGYTF	TGTGCCAGCAGCCCAGACAGGGGAAACTATGGCTACACCTTC
-	-	TRBJ1-5	TRBV4-3	CASSQDRGISNQPQHF	TGCGCCAGCAGCCAAGACCGGGGGATAAGCAATCAGCCCCAGCATTTT
-	-	TRBJ1-5	TRBV25-1	CASSPQGRGTPQHF	TGTGCCAGCAGTCCACAGGGACGGGGAACGCCCCAGCATTTT
-	-	TRBJ1-6	TRBV5-1	CASSLDMAVNSPLHF	TGCGCCAGCAGCTTGGACATGGCAGTTAATTCACCCCTCCACTTT
-	TRBD1	TRBJ1-2	TRBV6-5	CASSFRGRTYGYTF	TGTGCCAGCAGTTTCAGGGGGCGCACCTATGGCTACACCTTC